This T cell receptor beta chain was recovered during a study of beta chain features in type 1 diabetes. Findings of the study overall: VDJ junctions from type 1 diabetes patients carried fewer insertions and larger deletions. All four CD4+ subsets from Type 1 diabetes patients carried moderately but significantly shorter TCRB CDR3s. Cells that show high TCR expression could be over-represented by cDNA sequencing.

Expressed TCRB transcripts were sequenced after all isolated RNA was converted to cDNA. Assay used: immunoSEQ multiplex PCR; TCRdb lists only in-frame clones, some missing. The top ten clones hold roughly 0.5% of a sample with about 160,000 clones, 7% to 9% of them seen once. In regard to this clone: Its cognate antigen is unknown.

Cell sorting via CD45RO/CCR7/CD25/CD127/CD95/CD27 was performed to obtain CD4+ naive, central memory, regulatory and stem cell-like memory cells. Germline CDR1 reads SGHVS; CDR2 reads FQNEAQ. CDR3 length: 15 amino acids. V was cut by 5 bases and J by 3 bases, with 13 bases left in between. The sequence was obtained from a man between 18 and 29 years old with type 1 diabetes. This chain uses TRBV7-8 with TRBJ2-2; TRBD1 might be the D (6 bases). The sequencing input was central memory CD4+ T cells from blood. The CDR3 DNA reads as TGTGCCAGCAGCCCAGTCCACAGGGACACCGGGGAGCTGTTTTTT. Its protein is CASSPVHRDTGELFF. The full variable domain, completed using reference TRBV7-8 and TRBJ2-2, is GAGVSQSPRYKVAKRGQDVALRCDPISGHVSLFWYQQALGQGPEFLTYFQNEAQLDKSGLPSDRFFAERPEGSVSTLKIQRTQQEDSAVYLCASSPVHRDTGELFFGEGSRLTVL.